The rows below give T cell receptor beta chains drawn from one sample of a study of blood T cells in healthy people across ages. In TCRdb, the 5' RACE reads were re-called with MiXCR into one record per CDR3 protein. The sample lists fewer than 1.5 million distinct CDR3 sequences, roughly 40% seen once, with under 8% in the top ten. Input material: blood. These receptors all stem from a woman aged 18-29 years in good health. Each CDR3 is given with its conserved first and last residue. The D gene is left open where the match is weak. Rows give clone size only sometimes, using once, few, many, or a class for an expanded clone.

D gene	V gene	J gene	clone size	CDR3 DNA	CDR3 protein
TRBD2	TRBV6-5	TRBJ2-7	.	TGTGCCAGCAGCTCTCAAGGACTAGCGGGACAGCTGAAGTACGAGCAGTACTTC	CASSSQGLAGQLKYEQYF
.	TRBV20-1	TRBJ1-1	.	TGCAGTGCTGGCCCACCTAAAAATTGGAACACTGAAGCTTTCTTT	CSAGPPKNWNTEAFF
TRBD2	TRBV11-1	TRBJ2-2	few	TGTGCCAGCAGACCCGGGACTACGGATCTGGAGCTGTTTTTT	CASRPGTTDLELFF
.	TRBV9	TRBJ2-7	few	TGTGCCAGCAGCTCCAGGTCCCAAACCTACGAGCAGTACTTC	CASSSRSQTYEQYF
TRBD2	TRBV5-1	TRBJ2-3	few	TGCGCCAGCAGCTTGCCTACTAGCGGGGGCTTCCCAGATACGCAGTATTTT	CASSLPTSGGFPDTQYF
.	TRBV10-3	TRBJ2-1	few	TGTGCCATCAGTGGGGGCCTTCTCAATGAGCAGTTCTTC	CAISGGLLNEQFF
.	TRBV4-2	TRBJ2-1	.	TGTGCCAGCAGCCCCAGAAATGGCTCCTACAATGAGCAGTTCTTC	CASSPRNGSYNEQFF
TRBD2	TRBV3-1	TRBJ2-3	.	TGTGCCAGCAGCCAAAGTGGAGCGGGAGTAGATACGCAGTATTTT	CASSQSGAGVDTQYF
.	TRBV27	TRBJ1-5	.	TGTGCCAGCAGTTTAACGATTATTAAGGGAGATCAGCCCCAGCATTTT	CASSLTIIKGDQPQHF
.	TRBV29-1	TRBJ2-5	many	TGCAGCGCCCTGGGTCAGGGCCAAGAGACCCAGTACTTC	CSALGQGQETQYF
TRBD2	TRBV11-1	TRBJ2-1	.	TGTGCCAGCAGCTTAGCGAGGACTAGCGGTCTTGAGCAGTTCTTC	CASSLARTSGLEQFF
.	TRBV4-2	TRBJ1-4	few	TGTGCCAGCAGCCCAATCGGCAATCAACCAGGCAATGAAAAACTGTTTTTT	CASSPIGNQPGNEKLFF
.	TRBV20-1	TRBJ1-1	.	TGCAGTGCTAGTGGTCTACAGGGCTTGAACACTGAAGCTTTCTTT	CSASGLQGLNTEAFF
TRBD1	TRBV7-2	TRBJ1-2	few	TGTGCCAGCAGCTCCCTCAGGGGGAACTATGGCTACACCTTC	CASSSLRGNYGYTF
TRBD1	TRBV7-9	TRBJ1-2	.	TGTGCCAGCAGCCCCGGACAGGGGAACGACTATGGCTACACCTTC	CASSPGQGNDYGYTF
TRBD1	TRBV20-1	TRBJ1-5	few	TGCAGTGCTAGTCAACAGGGGGATCAGCCCCAGCATTTT	CSASQQGDQPQHF
.	TRBV27	TRBJ2-5	.	TGTGCCAGCAGACGTTTGGATGAGCAGTACTTC	CASRRLDEQYF
.	TRBV15	TRBJ2-7	.	TGTGCCACCAGCAGAGTAGTGGGGGCCTACGAGCAGTACTTC	CATSRVVGAYEQYF
TRBD2	TRBV20-1	TRBJ2-1	.	TGCAGTGCTAGTGGGCTAGCGGGAGACTATGAGCAGTTCTTC	CSASGLAGDYEQFF
.	TRBV6-5	TRBJ1-5	.	TGTGCCAGCACCACGCCTGGACAGCCTCAGCATTTT	CASTTPGQPQHF
.	TRBV10-1	TRBJ2-7	many	TGCGCCAGCAGTGACGGGGCCTGCTCCTACGAGCAGTACTTC	CASSDGACSYEQYF
.	TRBV12-3/TRBV12-4	TRBJ2-5	once	TGTGCCAGCAGCGGGACACCCGAGACCCAGTACTTC	CASSGTPETQYF
.	TRBV19	TRBJ1-2	once	TGTGCCAGTAGGGGCGGGCGCTATGGCTACACCTTC	CASRGGRYGYTF
.	TRBV6-5	TRBJ1-2	.	TGTGCCAGCAGGCAACAGGGAGGGAACTATGGCTACACCTTC	CASRQQGGNYGYTF
TRBD1	TRBV12-3/TRBV12-4	TRBJ1-4	.	TGTGCCAGCAGTCCGCCGGGACAGGTTGAAAAACTGTTTTTT	CASSPPGQVEKLFF
.	TRBV27	TRBJ2-3	.	TGTGCCAGCAGCGATTCCGGCACGCAGTATTTT	CASSDSGTQYF
.	TRBV20-1	TRBJ2-1	.	TGCAGTGCTAGAGATTTAGAGCAGTTCTTC	CSARDLEQFF
TRBD2	TRBV29-1	TRBJ2-7	.	TGCAGCGTTGAAGATCCAGCGGGAGGGCCAGGGTCCTACGAGCAGTACTTC	CSVEDPAGGPGSYEQYF
.	TRBV3-1	TRBJ2-6	.	TGTGCCAGCAGCGCCCCGGGACGGCTCTCTGGGGCCAACGTCCTGACTTTC	CASSAPGRLSGANVLTF
.	TRBV6-6	TRBJ2-5	.	TGTGCCAGCAGGGACACCAAAGTCGAGACCCAGTACTTC	CASRDTKVETQYF
.	TRBV7-9	TRBJ2-3	.	TGTGCCAGCAGCCAAGTACAGGGGAGGGCAGATACGCAGTATTTT	CASSQVQGRADTQYF
.	TRBV20-1	TRBJ2-7	.	TGCAGTGGATGGACGGACTACGAGCAGTACTTC	CSGWTDYEQYF
.	TRBV9	TRBJ1-2	many	TGTGCCAGCAGCGTGTCGGGGGCCTATGGCTACACCTTC	CASSVSGAYGYTF
TRBD2	TRBV5-1	TRBJ2-7	.	TGCGCCAGCAGCTGGGAGGGCTCCGTCTACGAGCAGTACTTC	CASSWEGSVYEQYF
TRBD1	TRBV6-5	TRBJ2-1	.	TGTGTCAGCAGTGGGACAGGGGGAAAGACCCAGTTCTTC	CVSSGTGGKTQFF
.	TRBV20-1	TRBJ1-5	.	TGCAGTGCTAGTGATTTTAGCAATCAGCCCCAGCATTTT	CSASDFSNQPQHF
.	TRBV12-3/TRBV12-4	TRBJ2-7	.	TGTGCCTCCTGGCAGGGTTCGGGTGAGCAGTACTTC	CASWQGSGEQYF
.	TRBV24-1	TRBJ1-5	.	TGTGCCACCAGTGATTCGGTCACCTCAAAAGCCCAGCATTTT	CATSDSVTSKAQHF